Sequencing of this TCR beta chain was carried out in a study of T cell repertoires in cytomegalovirus infection (dated by TCRdb to the late 2010s). Regarding the complete study: Because public TCR beta signatures pointed to carriage of CMV infection together with the matching HLA type, the HLA type of each donor mattered for the analysis. The paper as a whole reports these results and caveats: In both this cohort and an independent 352-donor cohort, the cumulative frequency of public TCR beta family members distinguished carriers of CMV infection plus the relevant HLA type. In the ex vivo response, HLA-C-restricted CMV-specific TCR beta clonotypes were dominant, and in two of eight donors the single most frequent clonotype came from this HLA-C-restricted group.

Data came from an Illumina HiSeq 1500. The public reads were reprocessed in TCRdb via fastp at Q25 and MiXCR, keeping in-frame beta chains. Every CDR3 protein is listed once, alongside the most common genes and DNA of its rows. The sample table lists roughly 150,000 distinct CDR3 sequences, over 15% of them with a count of one. The ten top clones hold approximately 19% of the sample. CDR1 PRHDT and CDR2 FYEKMQ are derived from the germline V gene (reference sequence). Cut back by 7 bases and 0 bases, the V and J ends lie 19 bases apart. The CDR3 spans 17 residues, from the cysteine through the phenylalanine. The DNA shown is the 51-base CDR3, in frame from base 1. Concerning this clonotype itself: Its target antigen remains unknown. One base away there is no much larger clone; base qualities are not given.

This clonotype was sampled from a human donor in good health (CMV status not recorded). Some clones in this sample may be carry-over from other donors' samples. Sequenced sample: CD8+ T cells from PBMCs. The rearranged segments are TRBV13 and TRBJ1-3; TRBD1 is a weak D gene call, 6 bases matching. The CDR3 in this case is CASTQRGTLNSGNTIYF. The nucleotide sequence reads TGTGCCAGCACCCAAAGGGGGACCCTGAACTCTGGAAACACCATATATTTT. Reference TRBV13 and TRBJ1-3 genes cover what lies past the CDR3, so the full variable domain is AAGVIQSPRHLIKEKRETATLKCYPIPRHDTVYWYQQGPGQDPQFLISFYEKMQSDKGSIPDRFSAQQFSDYHSELNMSSLELGDSALYFCASTQRGTLNSGNTIYFGEGSWLTVV.